A single sample is the source of the 10 T cell receptor beta chains below, sequenced in a study of blood T cell repertoires in COVID-19. Produced via immunoSEQ multiplex PCR; TCRdb's table is partial and in-frame only. The sample yields 200,000 to 300,000 clones, about 89% seen once. The sequenced sample consisted of peripheral blood. These receptors came from a man aged 40-50 years who had recovered from COVID-19.

The genes are TRBV2 and TRBJ2-1, with 10 bases identical to TRBD2. CDR3 length: 14 residues. The ends lost 6 bases at V and 2 bases at J; junction bases unmatched: 1. Germline V CDR1 and CDR2: SNHLY, FYNNEI. The CDR3 DNA reads TGTGCCAGCAGACTAGCGGGGACCTACAATGAGCAGTTCTTC. Translated, it gives CASRLAGTYNEQFF.

Details on this clone: At the DNA level, this CDR3 is encoded by other sequences in the same sample as well. This sequence joins TRBV7-9 and TRBJ1-2; a possible D gene is TRBD1 (6 bases). Germline CDR1 is SEHNR and CDR2 is FQNEAQ (reference sequence). Between the trimmed V and J ends, which lost 5 bases and 2 bases, there was a span of 9 bases. The CDR3 is 13 amino acids. The CDR3 loop is CASSPTGNYGYTF. DNA for the CDR3: TGTGCCAGCAGCCCTACAGGGAACTATGGCTACACCTTC.

This clone has only one observation. The chain employs TRBV7-9 and TRBJ2-3; D not certain. Trimming stripped 2 bases from V and 3 bases from J, with 9 bases between. CDR3 size: 14 residues. Germline CDR1 SEHNR, CDR2 FQNEAQ (reference sequence). CDR3 region: CASSLSSQTDTQYF. The CDR3 region has the DNA TGTGCCAGCAGCTTAAGTTCACAGACAGATACGCAGTATTTT.

This sequence joins TRBV27 and TRBJ1-2, with D perhaps matching TRBD1 (5 bases). CDR1 is MNHEY and CDR2 is SMNVEV in the germline V gene (reference sequence). V was pared by 6 bases and J by 6 bases, with 23 bases between. The length of the CDR3 is 16 residues. The chain's CDR3 is CASSSLGGAARDGYTF. DNA for the CDR3: TGTGCCAGCAGCTCCCTCGGCGGGGCGGCCAGGGATGGCTACACCTTC.

There are a few counts of this clone. CDR3 in DNA: TGTGCCAGCAGCTTAGCCTTCGCGGCTATGAATGAGCAGTTCTTC. Translation gives CASSLAFAAMNEQFF. V gene TRBV7-2 combines with J gene TRBJ2-1, with D unclear. Germline loops: CDR1 SGHTA, CDR2 FQGNSA. CDR3 size: 15 residues. Trimming took 0 bases from V and 7 from J, leaving 13 bases between them.

This clone occurred a few times. The rearrangement joins TRBV11-3 to TRBJ1-1; the D is unclear. V was clipped by 5 bases and J by 1 base, with 11 bases between them. CDR3 length: 14 amino acids. Germline values: CDR1 SGHNT, CDR2 YENEEA. The CDR3 coding sequence is TGTGCCAGCAGCGCCGGAGGTGGGAACACTGAAGCTTTCTTT. Encoded protein: CASSAGGGNTEAFF.

V gene TRBV30 combines with J gene TRBJ1-1, with TRBD1 as a possible D gene (5 bases). Per the germline V gene, CDR1 is GTSNPN and CDR2 is SVGIG (reference sequence). Trimming pared 0 bases from V and 1 base from J, leaving 18 bases between. The length of the CDR3 is 17 residues. CDR3 loop: CAWSVRGEGVWNTEAFF. The DNA of the CDR3 is TGTGCCTGGAGTGTACGGGGGGAAGGAGTATGGAACACTGAAGCTTTCTTT.

The gene calls are TRBV6-1 and TRBJ2-1; 11 bases fit TRBD2. With V trimmed by 2 bases and J by 7 bases, 7 bases remained unmatched. Germline assignment: CDR1 MNHNS and CDR2 SASEGT. The CDR3 has 16 amino acids. For the CDR3, the DNA is TGTGCCAGCAGTGAATGGGTAACTAGCGGGAGAAATGAGCAGTTCTTC. This codes for CASSEWVTSGRNEQFF.

The CDR3 nucleotides are TGTGCCAGCAGCCGCGGTCGGCTACTAGCAACAGATACGCAGTATTTT. Residues: CASSRGRLLATDTQYF. The chain links TRBV7-2 to TRBJ2-3; a possible D gene is TRBD2 (6 bases). CDR3 length equals 16 residues. Germline CDR1 reads SGHTA; CDR2 reads FQGNSA. The V and J ends lost 5 bases and 3 bases respectively, with 18 bases between them.

This clone has only one observation. The chain couples TRBV9 to TRBJ2-3; 7 nucleotides agree with TRBD2. Germline V CDR1 and CDR2: SGDLS, YYNGEE. V gave up 2 bases and J gave up 1 base; unmatched junction bases: 7. This CDR3 has 16 amino acids. CDR3 DNA sequence: TGTGCCAGCAGCGTTTTTTTGCGGGGGTGCACAGATACGCAGTATTTT. Protein sequence: CASSVFLRGCTDTQYF.